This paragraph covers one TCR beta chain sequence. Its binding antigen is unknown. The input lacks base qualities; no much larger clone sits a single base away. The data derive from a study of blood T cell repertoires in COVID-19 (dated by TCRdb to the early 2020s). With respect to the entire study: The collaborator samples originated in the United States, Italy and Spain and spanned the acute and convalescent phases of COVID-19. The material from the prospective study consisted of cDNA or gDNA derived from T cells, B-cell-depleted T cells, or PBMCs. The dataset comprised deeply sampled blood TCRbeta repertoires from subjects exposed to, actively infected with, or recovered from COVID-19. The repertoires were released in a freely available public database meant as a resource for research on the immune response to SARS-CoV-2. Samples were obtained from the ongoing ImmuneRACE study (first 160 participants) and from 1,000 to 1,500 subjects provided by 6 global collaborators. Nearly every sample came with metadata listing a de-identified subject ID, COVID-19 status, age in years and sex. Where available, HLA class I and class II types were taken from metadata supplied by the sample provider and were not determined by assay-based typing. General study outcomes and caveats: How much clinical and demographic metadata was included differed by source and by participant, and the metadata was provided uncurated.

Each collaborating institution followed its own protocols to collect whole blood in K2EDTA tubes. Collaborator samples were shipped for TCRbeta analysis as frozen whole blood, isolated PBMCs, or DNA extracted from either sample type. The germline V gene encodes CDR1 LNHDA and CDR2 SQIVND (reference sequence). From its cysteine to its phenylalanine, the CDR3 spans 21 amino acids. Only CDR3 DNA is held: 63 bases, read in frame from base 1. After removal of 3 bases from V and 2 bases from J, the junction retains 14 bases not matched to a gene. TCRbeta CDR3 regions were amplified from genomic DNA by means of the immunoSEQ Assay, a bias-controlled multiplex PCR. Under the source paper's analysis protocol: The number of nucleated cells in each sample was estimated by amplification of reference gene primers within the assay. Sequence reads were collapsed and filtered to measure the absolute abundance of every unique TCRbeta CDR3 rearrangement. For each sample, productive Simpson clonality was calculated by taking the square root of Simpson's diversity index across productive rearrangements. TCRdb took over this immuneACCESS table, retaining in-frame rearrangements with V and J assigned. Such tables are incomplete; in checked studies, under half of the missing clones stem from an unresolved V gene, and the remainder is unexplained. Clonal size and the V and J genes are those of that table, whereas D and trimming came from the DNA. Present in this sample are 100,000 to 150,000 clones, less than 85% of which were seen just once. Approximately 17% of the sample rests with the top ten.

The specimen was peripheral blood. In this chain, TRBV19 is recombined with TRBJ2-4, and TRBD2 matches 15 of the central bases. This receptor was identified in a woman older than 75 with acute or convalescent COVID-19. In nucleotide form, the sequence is TGTGCCAGTAGTATTAGGCCCGGACTAGCGGGAGGGCTAGACTCCAAAAACATTCAGTACTTC. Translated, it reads CASSIRPGLAGGLDSKNIQYF.